Below are 25 T cell receptor beta chains sequenced from a single sample in a study of response to subunit inactivated influenza vaccine. Via MiXCR, TCRdb re-called the RT-PCR reads, giving one row per CDR3 protein. In the table there are about 170,000 distinct CDR3 sequences, over 8.5% of which are singletons. The sequenced sample was CD8+ T cells sorted from PBMCs, obtained roughly 24 months after vaccination. These receptors were taken from a man between 50 and 75 years old who received an inactivated influenza vaccine.

The chain recombines TRBV7-6 with TRBJ1-1; TRBD1 aligns across 8 bases. Germline V gene data show CDR1 as SGHVS and CDR2 as FNYEAQ. The CDR3 is made up of 14 amino acids. V lost 5 bases, J lost 1 base, and 3 bases stayed unmatched. The CDR3 here is CASSPGQANTEAFF. DNA for the CDR3: TGTGCCAGCAGCCCGGGACAGGCGAACACTGAAGCTTTCTTT. Filled out from reference TRBV7-6 and TRBJ1-1, the complete variable domain reads GAGVSQSPRYKVTKRGQDVALRCDPISGHVSLYWYRQALGQGPEFLTYFNYEAQQDKSGLPNDRFSAERPEGSISTLTIQRTEQRDSAMYRCASSPGQANTEAFFGQGTRLTVV.

Ten or more counts support this clonotype. The rearrangement joins TRBV29-1 to TRBJ2-2; 11 nucleotides align to TRBD2. The CDR3 length is 16 residues. From germline, CDR1 is SQVTM and CDR2 ANQGSEA. The V and J ends lost 3 bases and 2 bases, in that order; junction bases with no gene match: 5. CDR3 nucleotide sequence: TGCAGCGTTGAGACCAGACTAGCGGGAAACACCGGGGAGCTGTTTTTT. This codes for CSVETRLAGNTGELFF.

The gene calls are TRBV20-1 and TRBJ2-3; TRBD2 agrees at 16 bases. J gave up 6 bases and V 6 bases, and 6 bases lay outside the gene matches. CDR3 length: 15 amino acids. Germline V gene lookup returns CDR1 DFQATT and CDR2 SNEGSKA (reference sequence). CDR3: CSATGTSGGADTQYF. Here the CDR3 DNA reads TGCAGTGCAACCGGGACTAGCGGGGGGGCGGATACGCAGTATTTT.

This clonotype has a handful of counts. V is TRBV27 and J is TRBJ2-7, with D perhaps matching TRBD1 (5 bases). Deletions cut 6 bases from V and 6 bases from J, with 15 bases between. CDR3 length equals 13 residues. Germline lookup yields CDR1 MNHEY and CDR2 SMNVEV (reference sequence). The CDR3 loop is CASRDGPGLEQYF. The CDR3, as DNA: TGTGCCAGCAGAGACGGACCAGGGCTCGAGCAGTACTTC.

This clonotype was counted only a few times. The genes are TRBV20-1 and TRBJ2-7; D possibly corresponds to TRBD1 (6 bases). The germline V and J ends were trimmed by 1 base and 4 bases, with 11 bases remaining between them. Germline values: CDR1 DFQATT, CDR2 SNEGSKA (reference sequence). There are 13 residues in the CDR3. CDR3 sequence reads: CSARGVDRYEQYF. The CDR3, as DNA: TGCAGTGCTAGAGGTGTGGACAGATACGAGCAGTACTTC.

This chain connects TRBV15 to TRBJ2-3; 7 nucleotides align to TRBD1. The length of the CDR3 is 15 residues. V shed 4 bases and J 4 bases; nucleotides not matched to a gene: 8. Germline V gene sequence: CDR1 LNHNV, CDR2 YYDKDF (reference sequence). The CDR3 loop is CATSTGQDRADTQYF. DNA of the CDR3: TGTGCCACCAGCACTGGACAGGATCGCGCAGATACGCAGTATTTT.

This clonotype was recorded a few times. The genes are TRBV2 and TRBJ2-7; tentatively, D is TRBD1 (6 bases). V was clipped by 7 bases and J by 3 bases, with 16 bases between them. There are 14 residues in the CDR3. Germline values: CDR1 SNHLY, CDR2 FYNNEI. This CDR3 is CASTHRVGYYEQYF. In nucleotides, the CDR3 is TGTGCCAGCACACACAGGGTGGGATACTACGAGCAGTACTTC. The variable domain in full, with the rest retrieved from reference TRBV2 and TRBJ2-7, is EPEVTQTPSHQVTQMGQEVILRCVPISNHLYFYWYRQILGQKVEFLVSFYNNEISEKSEIFDDQFSVERPDGSNFTLKIRSTKLEDSAMYFCASTHRVGYYEQYFGPGTRLTVT.

There are a few counts of this clonotype. The chain joins TRBV7-9 to TRBJ2-5; no clear D gene. V gave up 3 bases and J gave up 5 bases, with 10 bases separating them. Germline V gives CDR1 SEHNR, CDR2 FQNEAQ (reference sequence). The CDR3 has 13 amino acids. The CDR3 region is CASSFRNAETQYF. The CDR3 DNA reads TGTGCCAGCAGCTTCCGGAACGCGGAGACCCAGTACTTC.

This chain joins TRBV5-6 and TRBJ2-4; D is possibly TRBD2 (6 bases). Germline CDR1 and CDR2: SGHDT and YYEEEE. V lost 3 bases to trimming and J lost 3 bases, with 7 bases between them. The CDR3 consists of 13 residues. The CDR3 DNA follows: TGTGCCAGCAGCTGGGGGGTCAAAAACATTCAGTACTTC. This encodes CASSWGVKNIQYF.

The chain joins TRBV28 to TRBJ1-2; a weak D match, TRBD1 (5 bases). Germline V lookup: CDR1 MDHEN, CDR2 SYDVKM. Trimming left V 6 bases short and J 2 bases short, with 13 bases between. The CDR3 covers 14 residues. The CDR3 region is CASSPGPPNYGYTF. CDR3 in DNA: TGTGCCAGCAGCCCAGGGCCTCCGAACTATGGCTACACCTTC.

This chain links TRBV7-9 with TRBJ1-1, with a weak D call TRBD1 (6 bases). Germline V CDR1 and CDR2: SEHNR, FQNEAQ (reference sequence). The CDR3 spans 16 residues. Between the trimmed V and J ends, which lost 1 base and 2 bases, there was a span of 14 bases. The DNA of the CDR3 is TGTGCCAGCAGCTTAGGAACGGACAGACTAAACACTGAAGCTTTCTTT. Residues: CASSLGTDRLNTEAFF.

The genes are TRBV4-1 and TRBJ2-1; 7 bases are shared with TRBD1. J gave up 0 bases and V 4 bases, and 3 bases lay outside the gene matches. The CDR3 totals 15 residues. CDR1 is MGHRA and CDR2 is YSYEKL in the germline V gene. The CDR3 region is CASSLTGSSYNEQFF. CDR3 coding DNA: TGCGCCAGCAGCCTGACAGGGAGCTCCTACAATGAGCAGTTCTTC.

At least ten counts were recorded for this clonotype. The chain uses TRBV11-1 and TRBJ2-7, with TRBD1 as a possible D gene (6 bases). CDR3 length: 19 residues. V lost 4 bases and J lost 1, with 26 bases in between. Germline lookup yields CDR1 SGHAT and CDR2 FQDESV (reference sequence). The CDR3 DNA reads TGTGCCAGCAGCTCTGACTCCGGGACACAAATCCGACCATCCTACGAGCAGTACTTC. Residues: CASSSDSGTQIRPSYEQYF.

The chain combines TRBV12-3 or TRBV12-4 with TRBJ2-1; D is possibly TRBD1 (6 bases). Trimming shortened V by 7 bases and J by 6 bases, and 25 bases separated the two germline ends. The CDR3 is 17 amino acids. The CDR3 sequence: CASKVEFGQGLSNEQFF. The CDR3 DNA reads TGTGCCAGCAAAGTTGAATTTGGGCAGGGGCTCTCCAATGAGCAGTTCTTC.

This clonotype was observed a handful of times. This chain uses TRBV25-1 with TRBJ1-2, with D tentatively TRBD1 (6 bases). V was trimmed by 4 bases and J by 0 bases, leaving 9 bases between them. The CDR3 contains 14 residues. CDR1 MGHDK and CDR2 SYGVNS come from the germline V gene. CDR3: CASSGGQPNYGYTF. The CDR3 DNA follows: TGTGCCAGCAGTGGAGGACAGCCTAACTATGGCTACACCTTC.

This clonotype was picked up a small number of times. V is TRBV4-3 and J is TRBJ2-1; the D gene is possibly TRBD2 (5 bases). The germline V gene encodes CDR1 LGHNA and CDR2 YSLEER. The CDR3 has 16 amino acids. Trimming shortened V by 0 bases and J by 2 bases, and 11 bases separated the two germline ends. For the CDR3, the DNA is TGCGCCAGCAGCCAAGATGAGAGAGGGACCTACAATGAGCAGTTCTTC. Its translation is CASSQDERGTYNEQFF.

V usage is TRBV10-2 and J usage is TRBJ2-1; unclear D gene. V was trimmed by 4 bases and J by 7 bases, leaving 11 bases between them. The CDR3 is made up of 13 amino acids. Germline V gene data show CDR1 as WSHSY and CDR2 as SAAADI. CDR3 region: CASSVFLRNEQFF. The CDR3 DNA reads TGCGCCAGCAGTGTATTTCTCCGAAATGAGCAGTTCTTC.

The rearrangement joins TRBV28 to TRBJ2-2; tentatively, D is TRBD2 (6 bases). V was clipped by 10 bases and J by 4 bases, with 16 bases between them. The CDR3 extends over 14 amino acids. Germline values: CDR1 MDHEN, CDR2 SYDVKM. The CDR3 spells CATHKLRGTGELFF. For the CDR3, the DNA is TGTGCCACTCACAAACTGCGGGGCACCGGGGAGCTGTTTTTT. The complete variable domain, with remaining parts taken from reference TRBV28 and TRBJ2-2, reads DVKVTQSSRYLVKRTGEKVFLECVQDMDHENMFWYRQDPGLGLRLIYFSYDVKMKEKGDIPEGYSVSREKKERFSLILESASTNQTSMYLCATHKLRGTGELFFGEGSRLTVL.

This clonotype came up a few times. The chain couples TRBV19 to TRBJ2-1, with 10 bases aligning to TRBD2. Per the germline V gene, CDR1 is LNHDA and CDR2 is SQIVND (reference sequence). The CDR3 is 15 residues long. J lost 4 bases, V lost 7 bases, and 7 bases had no gene match. The CDR3 coding sequence is TGTGCCAGTACCCCACCAGCGGGAGGGTACAATGAGCAGTTCTTC. Its protein product is CASTPPAGGYNEQFF. Filled out from reference TRBV19 and TRBJ2-1, the complete variable domain reads DGGITQSPKYLFRKEGQNVTLSCEQNLNHDAMYWYRQDPGQGLRLIYYSQIVNDFQKGDIAEGYSVSREKKESFPLTVTSAQKNPTAFYLCASTPPAGGYNEQFFGPGTRLTVL.

In this sample, this clonotype turned up once. The V gene is TRBV6-5, the J gene TRBJ2-1; D is possibly TRBD2 (7 bases). The CDR3 runs 12 residues. With 7 bases removed from V and 6 bases from J, the gap between germline ends came to 10 bases. The germline CDR1 and CDR2 sequences are MNHEY and SVGAGI. The CDR3 protein is CASNGGLNEQFF. As DNA, the CDR3 is TGTGCCAGCAACGGGGGGCTCAATGAGCAGTTCTTC.

This clonotype was observed a few times. The CDR3 loop reads CASSLTGLTYEQYF. The CDR3, as DNA: TGTGCCAGCAGCCTGACGGGGTTAACCTACGAGCAGTACTTC. The V gene is TRBV6-2 or TRBV6-3, the J gene TRBJ2-7, with a possible D match to TRBD2 (5 bases). CDR3 length: 14 amino acids. V was pared by 6 bases and J by 2 bases, with 14 bases between. CDR1 is MNHEY, CDR2 SVGEGT, per germline.

This rearrangement joins TRBV6-1 to TRBJ2-3; 8 nucleotides align to TRBD1. The germline V gene has CDR1 MNHNS and CDR2 SASEGT. V shed 4 bases and J 0 bases; nucleotides not matched to a gene: 3. The CDR3 consists of 15 residues. This chain's CDR3 is CASSGTGQSTDTQYF. The CDR3, as DNA: TGTGCCAGCAGTGGGACAGGGCAGAGCACAGATACGCAGTATTTT.

This clonotype came up many times. The chain recombines TRBV12-3 or TRBV12-4 with TRBJ1-1; D remains unclear. This CDR3 has 14 amino acids. V was shortened by 5 bases and J by 3 bases, with 13 bases between the two germline ends. This CDR3 is CASSLTPVDTEAFF. CDR3 in DNA: TGTGCCAGCAGTCTAACCCCGGTGGACACTGAAGCTTTCTTT.

This clonotype was seen ten or more times. V usage is TRBV12-3 or TRBV12-4 and J usage is TRBJ1-1; D is possibly TRBD1 (5 bases). The CDR3 runs 14 residues. Trimming shortened V by 1 base and J by 4 bases, and 10 bases separated the two germline ends. DNA for the CDR3: TGTGCCAGCAGTTTAGGGGGCCGGGGCACTGAAGCTTTCTTT. It codes for CASSLGGRGTEAFF.

This clonotype occurred a few times. The J gene is TRBJ2-7, the V gene TRBV4-1, with D possibly TRBD2 on 6 matching bases. CDR1 and CDR2 from the germline V gene are MGHRA and YSYEKL. The germline V and J ends were trimmed by 1 base and 1 base, with 11 bases remaining between them. This CDR3 comprises 15 residues. CDR3 sequence reads: CASSQGTGRSYEQYF. CDR3 nucleotide sequence: TGCGCCAGCAGCCAAGGGACGGGGAGGTCCTACGAGCAGTACTTC.